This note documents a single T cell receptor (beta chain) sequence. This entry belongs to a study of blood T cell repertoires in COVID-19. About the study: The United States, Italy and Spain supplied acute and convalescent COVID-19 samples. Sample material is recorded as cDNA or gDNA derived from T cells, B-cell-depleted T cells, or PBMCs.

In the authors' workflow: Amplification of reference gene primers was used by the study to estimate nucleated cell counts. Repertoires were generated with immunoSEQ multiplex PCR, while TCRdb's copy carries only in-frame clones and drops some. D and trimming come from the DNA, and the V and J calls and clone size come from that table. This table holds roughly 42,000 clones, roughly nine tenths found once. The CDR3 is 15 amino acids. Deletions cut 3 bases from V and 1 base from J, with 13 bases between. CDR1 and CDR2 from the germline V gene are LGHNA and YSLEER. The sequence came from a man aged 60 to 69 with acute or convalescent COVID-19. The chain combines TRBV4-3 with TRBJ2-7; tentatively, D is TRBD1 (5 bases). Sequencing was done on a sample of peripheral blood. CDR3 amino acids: CASSQERQSSYEQYF. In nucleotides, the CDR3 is TGCGCCAGCAGCCAGGAAAGACAGAGTTCCTACGAGCAGTACTTC.